The present T cell receptor (beta chain) was sequenced within a study of shared clonotypes between healthy human individuals. This was a deep-level run. Assay: immunoSEQ multiplex PCR; the TCRdb copy retains only in-frame clones and omits some. The sample has over a million clones, 98% seen once. About this clone itself: Its antigen is currently unknown.

Deletions cut 4 bases from V and 2 bases from J, with 9 bases between. CDR3 length: 14 residues. CDR1 is SGHKS, CDR2 YYEKEE, per germline (reference sequence). Study-level results: Naive subsets generally exceeded memory subsets in estimated richness.

Sequencing was carried out using naive CD4+ T cells sorted from blood. Subset indicated: CD45RA+ positively selected. The chain carries TRBV5-5 and TRBJ2-2; TRBD1 or TRBD2 may be the D gene (5 bases each). The origin of this receptor is a man aged 25-45 years in good health. As DNA, the CDR3 is TGTGCCAGCAGCAGGGACGGCAACACCGGGGAGCTGTTTTTT. Translated: CASSRDGNTGELFF.